This T cell receptor beta chain stems from a study of radiation and T cells in renal cell carcinoma. About the study: Nephrectomy followed 15 Gy stereotactic body radiation by 4 weeks. Study-wide results and caveats: In blood, top tumor clones expanded by 2 weeks, shrinking by 4.

Time point reported: baseline pretreatment blood. Treatment: 15 Gy SBRT to primary tumor, nephrectomy 4 weeks later. Serial blood draws occurred at baseline and 2 and 4 weeks post-SBRT. The CDR3 is 15 amino acids. Per the germline V gene, CDR1 is KGHSH and CDR2 is LQKENI. Deletions cut 2 bases from V and 0 bases from J, with 8 bases between. Clones were sequenced by immunoSEQ multiplex PCR, and TCRdb holds only the in-frame ones, with some missing. The repertoire includes over 85,000 clones, 70% to 85% of them detected once, and 6% to 7% sits in the top ten. On this clone: Its antigen is not identified.

This rearrangement joins TRBV18 to TRBJ1-5; no clear D gene. This TCR was recovered from a man between 60 and 75 years old with renal cell carcinoma. The material sequenced was blood, taken from a patient whose treatment included radiotherapy and nephrectomy. The CDR3: CASSPSINSNQPQHF. DNA for the CDR3: TGTGCCAGCTCACCAAGCATTAATAGCAATCAGCCCCAGCATTTT. Looking up the rest from reference TRBV18 and TRBJ1-5 gives the full variable domain: NAGVMQNPRHLVRRRGQEARLRCSPMKGHSHVYWYRQLPEEGLKFMVYLQKENIIDESGMPKERFSAEFPKEGPSILRIQQVVRGDSAAYFCASSPSINSNQPQHFGDGTRLSIL.